The 18 T cell receptor beta chains in this list originate from one sample, sequenced in a study of shared clonotypes between healthy human individuals. Sequencing was performed with immunoSEQ multiplex PCR; in TCRdb, only in-frame clones are kept and a portion is missing. The sample lists about 580,000 clones; 98% were seen once. Naive CD8 cells lacked CD45RO, underwent positive selection for CCR7 and left out terminally differentiated effector memory CD45RA+ cells. The specimen sequenced was naive CD8+ T cells sorted from blood. The source of these receptors is a man aged 25-40 years in good health.

This chain uses TRBV6-5 with TRBJ1-2, with a possible D match to TRBD1 (5 bases). V lost 10 bases and J 0 bases, leaving 9 bases between the germline ends. This CDR3 contains 12 residues. Germline V gives CDR1 MNHEY, CDR2 SVGAGI. The CDR3 reads CATRATNYGYTF. For the CDR3, the DNA is TGTGCCACCAGGGCTACTAACTATGGCTACACCTTC.

This clone appeared once. V usage is TRBV9 and J usage is TRBJ2-3; D unclear. Germline lookup yields CDR1 SGDLS and CDR2 YYNGEE. V dropped 0 bases and J dropped 2 bases, with 13 bases sitting between them. There are 16 residues in the CDR3. The CDR3 spells CASSVESGGNTDTQYF. The CDR3 region has the DNA TGTGCCAGCAGCGTAGAGTCGGGCGGCAACACAGATACGCAGTATTTT. The full variable domain, rest sourced from reference TRBV9 and TRBJ2-3, is DSGVTQTPKHLITATGQRVTLRCSPRSGDLSVYWYQQSLDQGLQFLIQYYNGEERAKGNILERFSAQQFPDLHSELNLSSLELGDSALYFCASSVESGGNTDTQYFGPGTRLTVL.

The V call is TRBV6-4, the J call TRBJ1-2, with 9 bases matching TRBD1. The CDR3 is 14 residues long. The ends lost 4 bases at V and 5 bases at J; junction bases unmatched: 5. In germline, CDR1 is MRHNA, CDR2 SNTAGT. CDR3 coding DNA: TGTGCCAGCAGTGCCTCGGACAGGGGATATGGCTACACCTTC. It specifies CASSASDRGYGYTF.

The chain joins TRBV30 to TRBJ1-4; D might be TRBD1 (5 bases). Germline V CDR1 and CDR2: GTSNPN, SVGIG (reference sequence). The CDR3 runs 17 residues. V gave up 2 bases and J gave up 0 bases, with 16 bases separating them. The chain's CDR3 is CAWSPGRNRATNEKLFF. In nucleotides, the CDR3 is TGTGCCTGGAGTCCGGGACGGAATCGTGCAACTAATGAAAAACTGTTTTTT. Full variable domain (rest looked up from reference TRBV30 and TRBJ1-4): SQTIHQWPATLVQPVGSPLSLECTVEGTSNPNLYWYRQAAGRGLQLLFYSVGIGQISSEVPQNLSASRPQDRQFILSSKKLLLSDSGFYLCAWSPGRNRATNEKLFFGSGTQLSVL.

The V and J genes are TRBV13 and TRBJ2-1; D not certain. The V gene's germline CDR1 is PRHDT and CDR2 FYEKMQ (reference sequence). This CDR3 is built from 16 residues. Trimming stripped 4 bases from V and 5 bases from J, with 18 bases between. The CDR3 nucleotides are TGTGCCAGCAGCTCAGTTCCGTCGGGCACCAACAATGAGCAGTTCTTC. This codes for CASSSVPSGTNNEQFF.

The genes are TRBV27 and TRBJ1-2; D possibly corresponds to TRBD1 (6 bases). The CDR3 runs to 13 residues. Deletions cut 4 bases from V and 4 bases from J, with 10 bases between. The V gene's germline CDR1 is MNHEY and CDR2 SMNVEV (reference sequence). The CDR3 DNA is TGTGCCAGCAGTTCGGCAGGGGTCTATGGCTACACCTTC. It yields the protein CASSSAGVYGYTF.

The chain is built from TRBV5-4 and TRBJ2-7; no firm D call. Deletions cut 0 bases from V and 3 bases from J, with 7 bases between. The CDR3 contains 13 residues. Looked up from germline, CDR1 is SGHNT and CDR2 is YYREEE (reference sequence). CDR3 DNA: TGTGCCAGCAGCTTGGGATCAGGCTACGAGCAGTACTTC. Translation: CASSLGSGYEQYF.

The chain is built from TRBV11-2 and TRBJ1-2, with TRBD1 as a possible D gene (5 bases). Germline lookup yields CDR1 SGHAT and CDR2 FQNNGV. The germline V and J ends were trimmed by 5 bases and 8 bases, with 21 bases remaining between them. The CDR3 runs 15 residues. The CDR3: CASSPPNPAGGGYTF. Written as DNA, the CDR3 is TGTGCCAGCAGCCCCCCCAACCCCGCCGGGGGGGGCTACACCTTC.

The chain has TRBV7-9 and TRBJ2-2, with D perhaps TRBD1 or TRBD2 (6 bases each). V was cut by 2 bases and J by 3 bases, with 16 bases left in between. In germline, CDR1 is SEHNR, CDR2 FQNEAQ (reference sequence). The CDR3 covers 17 residues. The CDR3 DNA follows: TGTGCCAGCAGCTTACCCCGGCGGGACACATACACCGGGGAGCTGTTTTTT. Translated: CASSLPRRDTYTGELFF.

This clone was seen once. The rearrangement joins TRBV6-5 to TRBJ2-7, with TRBD2 identical over 8 bases. The germline V gene encodes CDR1 MNHEY and CDR2 SVGAGI. Germline trimming cut 6 bases from V and 0 bases from J; bases unmatched to any gene: 7. This CDR3 spans 15 amino acids. CDR3 region: CASSKTSAVSYEQYF. As DNA, the CDR3 is TGTGCCAGCAGCAAGACTAGCGCCGTCTCCTACGAGCAGTACTTC.

Comments on this clone: Other DNA sequences in the same sample also yield this CDR3. This rearrangement joins TRBV11-2 to TRBJ2-7; 7 bases are shared with TRBD2. J gave up 0 bases and V 0 bases, and 2 bases lay outside the gene matches. CDR3 size: 15 residues. Per the germline V gene, CDR1 is SGHAT and CDR2 is FQNNGV. This CDR3 is CASSLEAGLSYEQYF. In DNA form, the CDR3 reads TGTGCCAGCAGCTTAGAAGCGGGGCTCTCCTACGAGCAGTACTTC.

The J gene is TRBJ1-4, the V gene TRBV2; D remains ambiguous. Germline assignment: CDR1 SNHLY and CDR2 FYNNEI. The CDR3 loop spans 12 amino acids. V shed 6 bases and J shed 8 bases, with 10 bases lying between them. DNA of the CDR3: TGTGCCAGCAGGCCGATCCGGGAAAAACTGTTTTTT. Amino acid sequence: CASRPIREKLFF.

V usage is TRBV2 and J usage is TRBJ2-3; possibly TRBD2 for D (6 bases). The CDR3 has 14 residues. Germline CDR1 SNHLY, CDR2 FYNNEI. Trimming shortened V by 7 bases and J by 0 bases, and 11 bases separated the two germline ends. The CDR3 protein is CASKGSGSTDTQYF. The CDR3 DNA follows: TGTGCCAGCAAGGGTAGCGGAAGCACAGATACGCAGTATTTT.

This chain uses TRBV7-9 with TRBJ1-1; 7 bases fit TRBD1. With V trimmed by 6 bases and J by 5 bases, 9 bases remained unmatched. This CDR3 is 14 amino acids long. The germline V gene encodes CDR1 SEHNR and CDR2 FQNEAQ (reference sequence). The CDR3 DNA is TGTGCCAGCAGGGCGAGACAGGGTTTGACTGAAGCTTTCTTT. Residues: CASRARQGLTEAFF.

The chain combines TRBV4-1 with TRBJ2-7; 8 nucleotides match TRBD1. The J segment lost 3 bases and the V segment lost 1 base, leaving 5 bases of the junction unmatched. The germline gives CDR1 MGHRA, CDR2 YSYEKL. The CDR3 has 15 amino acids. The DNA for the CDR3 is TGCGCCAGCAGCCAAGGCCAGGGGGCTATCTACGAGCAGTACTTC. It translates to CASSQGQGAIYEQYF.

The V call is TRBV9, the J call TRBJ2-3, with 8 bases lining up with TRBD2. The CDR3 contains 15 residues. Germline V gene sequence: CDR1 SGDLS, CDR2 YYNGEE. The V and J ends lost 3 bases and 1 base, in that order; junction bases with no gene match: 4. This CDR3 is CASSGSGIGTDTQYF. The CDR3 coding sequence is TGTGCCAGCAGCGGTAGCGGGATAGGCACAGATACGCAGTATTTT.

The chain links TRBV4-1 to TRBJ2-6; D gene uncertain. Trimming left V 4 bases short and J 2 bases short, with 9 bases between. This CDR3 has 15 amino acids. Germline V gene lookup returns CDR1 MGHRA and CDR2 YSYEKL. CDR3 amino acids: CASSPQITGANVLTF. The CDR3 DNA reads as TGCGCCAGCAGCCCCCAAATCACTGGGGCCAACGTCCTGACTTTC.

The genes are TRBV7-9 and TRBJ2-1, with 10 bases identical to TRBD2. The length of the CDR3 is 15 residues. From germline, CDR1 is SEHNR and CDR2 FQNEAQ (reference sequence). With V trimmed by 5 bases and J by 6 bases, 7 bases remained unmatched. The CDR3 is CASSTTGTSANEQFF. The CDR3 DNA is TGTGCCAGCAGCACAACCGGGACTAGCGCCAATGAGCAGTTCTTC.